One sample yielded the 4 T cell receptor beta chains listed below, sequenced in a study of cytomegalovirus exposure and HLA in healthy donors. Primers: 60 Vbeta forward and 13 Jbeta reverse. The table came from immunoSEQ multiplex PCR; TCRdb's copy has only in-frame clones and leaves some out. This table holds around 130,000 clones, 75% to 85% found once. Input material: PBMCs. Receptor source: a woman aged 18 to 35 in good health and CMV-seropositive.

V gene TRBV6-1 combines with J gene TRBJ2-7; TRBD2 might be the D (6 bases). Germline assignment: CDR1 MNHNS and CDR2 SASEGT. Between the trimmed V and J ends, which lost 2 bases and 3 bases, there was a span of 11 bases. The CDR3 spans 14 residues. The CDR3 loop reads CASSESGGIYEQYF. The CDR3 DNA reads TGTGCCAGCAGTGAAAGTGGGGGGATCTACGAGCAGTACTTC.

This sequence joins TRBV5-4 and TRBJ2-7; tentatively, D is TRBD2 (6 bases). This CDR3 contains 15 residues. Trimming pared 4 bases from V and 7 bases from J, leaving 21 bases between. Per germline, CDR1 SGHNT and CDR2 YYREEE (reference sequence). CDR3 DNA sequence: TGTGCCAGCAGCCCCTCGCGGGGTCCCATGAAAGAGCAGTACTTC. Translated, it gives CASSPSRGPMKEQYF.

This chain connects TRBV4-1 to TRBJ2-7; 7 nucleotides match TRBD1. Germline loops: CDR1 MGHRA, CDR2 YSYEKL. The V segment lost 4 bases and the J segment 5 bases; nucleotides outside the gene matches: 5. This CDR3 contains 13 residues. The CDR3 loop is CASSRRGLDEQYF. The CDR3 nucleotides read TGCGCCAGCAGCCGTAGGGGGCTAGACGAGCAGTACTTC.

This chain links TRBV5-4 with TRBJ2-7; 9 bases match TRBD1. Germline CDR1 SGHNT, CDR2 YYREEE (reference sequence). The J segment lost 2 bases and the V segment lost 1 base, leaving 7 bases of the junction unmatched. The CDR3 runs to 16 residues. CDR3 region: CASSLPGQGSAYEQYF. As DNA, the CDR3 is TGTGCCAGCAGCTTGCCCGGACAGGGGTCCGCCTACGAGCAGTACTTC.